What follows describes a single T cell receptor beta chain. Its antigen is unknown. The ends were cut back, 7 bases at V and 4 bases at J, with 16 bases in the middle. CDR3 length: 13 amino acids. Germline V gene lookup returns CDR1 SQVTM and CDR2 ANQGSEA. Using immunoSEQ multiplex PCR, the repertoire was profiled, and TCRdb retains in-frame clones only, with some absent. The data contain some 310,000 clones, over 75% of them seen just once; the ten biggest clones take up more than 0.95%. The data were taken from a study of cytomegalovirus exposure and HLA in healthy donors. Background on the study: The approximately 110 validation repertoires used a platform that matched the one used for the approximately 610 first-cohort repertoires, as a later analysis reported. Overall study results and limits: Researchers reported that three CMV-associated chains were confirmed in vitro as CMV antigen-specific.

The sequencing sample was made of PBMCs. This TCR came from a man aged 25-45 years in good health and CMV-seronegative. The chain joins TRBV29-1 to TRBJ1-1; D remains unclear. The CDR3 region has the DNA TGCAGCGCAAGGTCAGCGGCTCTCACTGAAGCTTTCTTT. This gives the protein CSARSAALTEAFF. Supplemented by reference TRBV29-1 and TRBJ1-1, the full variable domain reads SAVISQKPSRDICQRGTSLTIQCQVDSQVTMMFWYRQQPGQSLTLIATANQGSEATYESGFVIDKFPISRPNLTFSTLTVSNMSPEDSSIYLCSARSAALTEAFFGQGTRLTVV.